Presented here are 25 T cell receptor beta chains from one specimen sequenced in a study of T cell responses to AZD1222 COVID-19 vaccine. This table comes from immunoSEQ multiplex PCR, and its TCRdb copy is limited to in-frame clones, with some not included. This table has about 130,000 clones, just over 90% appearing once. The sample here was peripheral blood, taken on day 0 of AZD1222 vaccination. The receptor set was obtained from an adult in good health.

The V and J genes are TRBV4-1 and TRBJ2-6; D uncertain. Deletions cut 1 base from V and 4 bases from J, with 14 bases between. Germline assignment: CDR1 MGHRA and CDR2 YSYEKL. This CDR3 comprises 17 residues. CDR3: CASSQGPGDGGANVLTF. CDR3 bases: TGCGCCAGCAGCCAAGGGCCGGGCGATGGAGGGGCCAACGTCCTGACTTTC.

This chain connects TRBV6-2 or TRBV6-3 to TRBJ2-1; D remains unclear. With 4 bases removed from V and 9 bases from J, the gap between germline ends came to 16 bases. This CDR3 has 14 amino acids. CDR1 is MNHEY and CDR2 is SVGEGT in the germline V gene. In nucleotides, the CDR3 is TGTGCCAGCAGTTCCGGTAACTCATTAAGTGAGCAGTTCTTC. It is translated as CASSSGNSLSEQFF.

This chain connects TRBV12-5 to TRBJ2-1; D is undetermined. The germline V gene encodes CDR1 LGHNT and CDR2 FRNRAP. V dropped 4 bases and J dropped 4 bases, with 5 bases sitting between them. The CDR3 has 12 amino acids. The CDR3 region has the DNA TGTGCTAGTGGTTCTGAGTACAATGAGCAGTTCTTC. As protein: CASGSEYNEQFF.

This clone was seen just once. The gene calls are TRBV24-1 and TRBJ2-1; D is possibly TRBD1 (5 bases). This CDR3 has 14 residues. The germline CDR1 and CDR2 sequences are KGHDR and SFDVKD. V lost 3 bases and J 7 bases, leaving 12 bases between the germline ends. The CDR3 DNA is TGTGCCACCAGTGATCCAAGGGGTTGGAATGAGCAGTTCTTC. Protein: CATSDPRGWNEQFF.

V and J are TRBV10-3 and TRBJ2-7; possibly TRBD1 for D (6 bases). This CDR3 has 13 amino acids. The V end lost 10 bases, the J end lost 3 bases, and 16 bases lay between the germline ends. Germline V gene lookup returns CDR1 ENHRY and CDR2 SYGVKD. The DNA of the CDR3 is TGTGCCAGCCATCGTGGGACATACTACGAGCAGTACTTC. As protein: CASHRGTYYEQYF.

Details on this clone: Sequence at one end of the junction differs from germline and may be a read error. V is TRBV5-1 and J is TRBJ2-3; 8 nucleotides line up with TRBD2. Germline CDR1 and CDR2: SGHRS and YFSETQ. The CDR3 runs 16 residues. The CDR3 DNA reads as TGCGCCAGCACCTTGGAGGTAGCGGGGAGCACAGATACGCAGTATTTT. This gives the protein CASTLEVAGSTDTQYF.

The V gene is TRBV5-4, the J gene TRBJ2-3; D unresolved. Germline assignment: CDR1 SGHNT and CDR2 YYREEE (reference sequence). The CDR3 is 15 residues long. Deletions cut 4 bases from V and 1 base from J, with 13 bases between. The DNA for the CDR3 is TGTGCCAGCAGCCCTGGCTCCCGGGGCACAGATACGCAGTATTTT. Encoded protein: CASSPGSRGTDTQYF. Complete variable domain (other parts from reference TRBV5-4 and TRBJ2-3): ETGVTQSPTHLIKTRGQQVTLRCSSQSGHNTVSWYQQALGQGPQFIFQYYREEENGRGNFPPRFSGLQFPNYSSELNVNALELDDSALYLCASSPGSRGTDTQYFGPGTRLTVL.

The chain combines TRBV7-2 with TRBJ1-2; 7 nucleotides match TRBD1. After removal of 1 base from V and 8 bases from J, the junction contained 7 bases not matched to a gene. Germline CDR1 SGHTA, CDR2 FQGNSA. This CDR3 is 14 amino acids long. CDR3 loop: CASSLGGGGYGYTF. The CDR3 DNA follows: TGTGCCAGCAGCTTAGGAGGGGGCGGCTACGGCTACACCTTC.

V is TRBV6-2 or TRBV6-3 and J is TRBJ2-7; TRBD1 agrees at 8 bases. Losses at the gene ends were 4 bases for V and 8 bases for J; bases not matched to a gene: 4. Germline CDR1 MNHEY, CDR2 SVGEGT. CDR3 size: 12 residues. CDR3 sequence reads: CASSLDRDQQYF. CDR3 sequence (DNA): TGTGCCAGCAGTTTGGACAGGGACCAGCAGTACTTC.

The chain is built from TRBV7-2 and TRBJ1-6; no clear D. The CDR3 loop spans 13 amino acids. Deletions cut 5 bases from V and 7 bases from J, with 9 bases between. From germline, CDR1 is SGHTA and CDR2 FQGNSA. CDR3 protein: CASSPSLNSPLHF. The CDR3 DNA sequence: TGTGCCAGCAGCCCCAGCCTCAATTCACCCCTCCACTTT.

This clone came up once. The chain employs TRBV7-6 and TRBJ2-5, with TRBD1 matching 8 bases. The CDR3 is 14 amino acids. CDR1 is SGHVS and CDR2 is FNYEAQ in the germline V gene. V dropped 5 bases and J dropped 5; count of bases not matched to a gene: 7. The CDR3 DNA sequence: TGTGCCAGCAGCCCAGGGGCAGGGGGCGAGACCCAGTACTTC. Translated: CASSPGAGGETQYF.

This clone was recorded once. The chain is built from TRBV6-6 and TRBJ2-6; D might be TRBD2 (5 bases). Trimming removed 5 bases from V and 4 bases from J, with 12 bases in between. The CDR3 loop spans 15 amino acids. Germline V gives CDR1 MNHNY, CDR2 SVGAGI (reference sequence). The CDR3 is CASSPSGLGANVLTF. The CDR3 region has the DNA TGTGCCAGCAGTCCCAGCGGACTGGGGGCCAACGTCCTGACTTTC.

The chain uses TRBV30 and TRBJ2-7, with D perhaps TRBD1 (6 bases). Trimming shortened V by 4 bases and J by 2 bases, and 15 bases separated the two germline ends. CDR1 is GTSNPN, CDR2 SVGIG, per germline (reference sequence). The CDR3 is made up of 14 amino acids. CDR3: CAWTGHLGTYEQYF. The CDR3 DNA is TGTGCCTGGACGGGACATTTAGGCACCTACGAGCAGTACTTC.

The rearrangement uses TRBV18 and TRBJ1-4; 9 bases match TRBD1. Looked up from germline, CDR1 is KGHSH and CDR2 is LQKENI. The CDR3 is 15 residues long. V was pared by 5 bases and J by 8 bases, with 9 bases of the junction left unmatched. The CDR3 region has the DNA TGTGCCAGCTCAGAGAACAGGGGGCGCGAAGAAAAACTGTTTTTT. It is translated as CASSENRGREEKLFF.

CDR3 region: CASSTVMNTEAFF. In nucleotides, the CDR3 is TGTGCCAGTTCAACGGTGATGAACACTGAAGCTTTCTTT. This sequence joins TRBV19 and TRBJ1-1, with unresolved D. In germline, CDR1 is LNHDA, CDR2 SQIVND (reference sequence). This CDR3 is 13 amino acids long. Trimming took off 8 bases at V and 0 bases at J, with 10 bases between the two ends. Complete variable domain (other parts from reference TRBV19 and TRBJ1-1): DGGITQSPKYLFRKEGQNVTLSCEQNLNHDAMYWYRQDPGQGLRLIYYSQIVNDFQKGDIAEGYSVSREKKESFPLTVTSAQKNPTAFYLCASSTVMNTEAFFGQGTRLTVV.

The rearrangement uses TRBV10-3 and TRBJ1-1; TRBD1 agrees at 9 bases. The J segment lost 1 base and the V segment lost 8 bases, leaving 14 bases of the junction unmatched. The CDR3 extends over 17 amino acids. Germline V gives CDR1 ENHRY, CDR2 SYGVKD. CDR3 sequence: CAIAELAGQGGNTEAFF. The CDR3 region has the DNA TGTGCCATCGCGGAATTGGCGGGACAGGGCGGGAACACTGAAGCTTTCTTT.

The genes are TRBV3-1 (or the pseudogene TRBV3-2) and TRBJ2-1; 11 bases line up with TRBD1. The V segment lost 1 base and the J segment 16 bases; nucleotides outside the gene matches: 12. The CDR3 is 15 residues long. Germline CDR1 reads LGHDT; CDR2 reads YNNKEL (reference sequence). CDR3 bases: TGTGCCAGCAGCCAAGCCGGGACAGGGGGTGCCGAGCGTTTCTTC. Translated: CASSQAGTGGAERFF.

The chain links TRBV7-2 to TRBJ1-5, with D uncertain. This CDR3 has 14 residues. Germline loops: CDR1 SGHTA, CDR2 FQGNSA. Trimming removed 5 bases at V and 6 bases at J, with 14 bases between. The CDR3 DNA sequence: TGTGCCAGCAGCCGTTCCGGGATCAGTCAGCCCCAGCATTTT. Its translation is CASSRSGISQPQHF.

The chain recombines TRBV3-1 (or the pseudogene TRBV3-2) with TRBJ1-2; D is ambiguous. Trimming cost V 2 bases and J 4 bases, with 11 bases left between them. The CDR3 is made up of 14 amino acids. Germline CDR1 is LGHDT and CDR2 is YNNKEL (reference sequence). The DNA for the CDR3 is TGTGCCAGCAGCCAAACCTGGCAGTCCTATGGCTACACCTTC. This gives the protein CASSQTWQSYGYTF.

The CDR3, as DNA: TGTGCCAGCAGCACGGACAGTGGAATGGAGACCCAGTACTTC. Protein product: CASSTDSGMETQYF. The J gene is TRBJ2-5, the V gene TRBV5-4, with a tentative D call TRBD1 (6 bases). The CDR3 length is 14 residues. Germline assignment: CDR1 SGHNT and CDR2 YYREEE (reference sequence). V shed 4 bases and J shed 5 bases, with 15 bases lying between them.

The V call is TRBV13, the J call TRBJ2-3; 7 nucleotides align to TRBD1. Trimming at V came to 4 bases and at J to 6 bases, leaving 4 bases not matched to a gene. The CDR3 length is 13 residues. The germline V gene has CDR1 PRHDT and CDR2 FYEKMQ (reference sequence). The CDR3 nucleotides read TGTGCCAGCAGCTCGAGACAGGGCGATACGCAGTATTTT. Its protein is CASSSRQGDTQYF.

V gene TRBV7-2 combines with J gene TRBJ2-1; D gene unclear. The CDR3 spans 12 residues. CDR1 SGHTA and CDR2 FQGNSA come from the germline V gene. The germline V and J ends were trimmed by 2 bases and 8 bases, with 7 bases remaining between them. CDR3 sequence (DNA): TGTGCCAGCAGCTTAATGTGGGATGAGCAGTTCTTC. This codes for CASSLMWDEQFF.

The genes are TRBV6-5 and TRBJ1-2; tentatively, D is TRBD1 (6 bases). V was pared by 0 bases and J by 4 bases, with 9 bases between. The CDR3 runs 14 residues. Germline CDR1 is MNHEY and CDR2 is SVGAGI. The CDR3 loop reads CASSYSRGAYGYTF. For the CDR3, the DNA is TGTGCCAGCAGTTACTCACGGGGGGCCTATGGCTACACCTTC.

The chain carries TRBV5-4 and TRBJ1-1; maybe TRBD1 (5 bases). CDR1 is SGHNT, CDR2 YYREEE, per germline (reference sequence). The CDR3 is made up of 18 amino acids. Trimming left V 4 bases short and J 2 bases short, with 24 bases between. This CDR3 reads CASSRTGAGRTGNTEAFF. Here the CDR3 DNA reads TGTGCCAGCAGCCGAACTGGGGCAGGGCGAACAGGCAACACTGAAGCTTTCTTT.

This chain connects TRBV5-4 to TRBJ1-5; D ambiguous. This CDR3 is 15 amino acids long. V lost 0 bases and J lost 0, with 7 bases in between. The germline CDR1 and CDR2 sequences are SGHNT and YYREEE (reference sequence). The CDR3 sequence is CASSLGGNSNQPQHF. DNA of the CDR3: TGTGCCAGCAGCTTGGGGGGAAATAGCAATCAGCCCCAGCATTTT. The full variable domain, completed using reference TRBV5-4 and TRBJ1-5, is ETGVTQSPTHLIKTRGQQVTLRCSSQSGHNTVSWYQQALGQGPQFIFQYYREEENGRGNFPPRFSGLQFPNYSSELNVNALELDDSALYLCASSLGGNSNQPQHFGDGTRLSIL.